This entry is about one TCR beta chain. The source of the sample is a study of cytomegalovirus exposure and HLA in healthy donors. Clones were read by immunoSEQ multiplex PCR, and TCRdb kept only the in-frame ones, dropping some. The sample lists 120,000 or so clones; roughly 88% were seen once. The germline gives CDR1 MGHRA, CDR2 YSYEKL. V lost 2 bases and J lost 3; bases outside the gene matches: 12. CDR3 size: 18 residues. The chain recombines TRBV4-1 with TRBJ2-2; the match to TRBD2 covers 7 bases. The TCR sequence derives from a man younger than 30 in good health and CMV-seronegative. Sequencing was performed on PBMCs. CDR3 protein: CASSQYPGSGTYTGELFF. The CDR3 nucleotides read TGCGCCAGCAGCCAATACCCGGGGAGCGGGACCTACACCGGGGAGCTGTTTTTT.